What follows are 30 T cell receptor beta chains derived from one specimen sequenced in a study of CD4 T cells in relation to SARS-CoV-2 and coronaviruses. Generated by immunoSEQ multiplex PCR, the TCRdb table keeps only in-frame clones and is missing some. This sample has around 22,000 clones; more than 60% occur once, and the top ten carry roughly 16%. Before the COVID-19 pandemic, during about 2011-2019, CD4+ T cells were taken from unexposed donors. The cells were cultured for under twelve days before CD4+ T cells were isolated. Their cognate antigens are unknown. Sample: CD4+ T cells from PBMCs, cultured in vitro. These receptors came from a human donor in good health.

The chain is built from TRBV5-1 and TRBJ1-1; tentative D call: TRBD1 (5 bases). The CDR3 contains 14 residues. Trimming stripped 0 bases from V and 4 bases from J, with 10 bases between. CDR1 is SGHRS and CDR2 is YFSETQ in the germline V gene. CDR3: CASSLDIGGTEAFF. Written as DNA, the CDR3 is TGCGCCAGCAGCTTGGATATCGGGGGCACTGAAGCTTTCTTT.

The J gene is TRBJ2-1, the V gene TRBV2; no reliable D call. Germline V gene data show CDR1 as SNHLY and CDR2 as FYNNEI. CDR3 length: 15 residues. Trimming took 4 bases from V and 3 from J, leaving 13 bases between them. This CDR3 reads CASSADTQDYNEQFF. CDR3 DNA sequence: TGTGCCAGCAGTGCCGACACCCAAGACTACAATGAGCAGTTCTTC.

The rearrangement links TRBV24-1 to TRBJ2-1; either TRBD1 or TRBD2 may fit D (6 bases each). Deletions cut 1 base from V and 1 base from J, with 7 bases between. Looked up from germline, CDR1 is KGHDR and CDR2 is SFDVKD. The CDR3 is made up of 15 amino acids. The CDR3 reads CATSDLGGSYNEQFF. CDR3 DNA sequence: TGTGCCACCAGTGATTTAGGGGGGTCCTACAATGAGCAGTTCTTC.

This chain connects TRBV25-1 to TRBJ2-1; 12 bases agree with TRBD2. CDR1 is MGHDK, CDR2 SYGVNS, per germline. The V and J ends lost 5 bases and 4 bases, in that order; junction bases with no gene match: 3. The CDR3 extends over 15 amino acids. The CDR3 protein is CASSTTSGRYNEQFF. CDR3 DNA: TGTGCCAGCAGTACTACTAGCGGGAGGTACAATGAGCAGTTCTTC.

This chain joins TRBV2 and TRBJ2-2; the D gene is possibly TRBD1 (6 bases). This CDR3 is built from 17 residues. Trimming cost V 4 bases and J 1 base, with 16 bases left between them. Germline CDR1 and CDR2: SNHLY and FYNNEI. CDR3 nucleotides: TGTGCCAGCAGTGGACGTAGGGACATACAGAACACCGGGGAGCTGTTTTTT. It codes for CASSGRRDIQNTGELFF. Full variable domain (outside the CDR3, taken from reference TRBV2 and TRBJ2-2): EPEVTQTPSHQVTQMGQEVILRCVPISNHLYFYWYRQILGQKVEFLVSFYNNEISEKSEIFDDQFSVERPDGSNFTLKIRSTKLEDSAMYFCASSGRRDIQNTGELFFGEGSRLTVL.

This rearrangement joins TRBV19 to TRBJ2-3; unclear D gene. The CDR3 is 17 residues long. The V end was cut by 4 bases, the J end by 4 bases, with 21 bases between. CDR1 LNHDA and CDR2 SQIVND come from the germline V gene (reference sequence). The CDR3 DNA follows: TGTGCCAGTAGTACAACACGTATGTGGATGTCTGCAGATACGCAGTATTTT. Its protein product is CASSTTRMWMSADTQYF.

The chain couples TRBV18 to TRBJ2-7; the match to TRBD1 covers 10 bases. V lost 0 bases to trimming and J lost 4 bases; unmatched junction nucleotides: 3. The CDR3 totals 15 residues. CDR1 is KGHSH, CDR2 LQKENI, per germline. CDR3 amino acids: CASSPPGQGFYEQYF. CDR3 DNA sequence: TGTGCCAGCTCACCACCGGGACAGGGGTTTTACGAGCAGTACTTC.

The chain links TRBV19 to TRBJ1-2, with TRBD1 as a possible D gene (5 bases). V was pared by 10 bases and J by 3 bases, with 15 bases between. The CDR3 runs to 13 residues. From germline, CDR1 is LNHDA and CDR2 SQIVND (reference sequence). The CDR3 nucleotides are TGTGCCATTAAGAAGGTGGGGCACTATGGCTACACCTTC. It codes for CAIKKVGHYGYTF. The entire variable domain, with the rest obtained from reference TRBV19 and TRBJ1-2, is as follows: DGGITQSPKYLFRKEGQNVTLSCEQNLNHDAMYWYRQDPGQGLRLIYYSQIVNDFQKGDIAEGYSVSREKKESFPLTVTSAQKNPTAFYLCAIKKVGHYGYTFGSGTRLTVV.

The DNA of the CDR3 is TGTGCCAGCAGCCGCGCAGGCAGTTCCTACAATGAGCAGTTCTTC. Protein sequence: CASSRAGSSYNEQFF. This chain links TRBV13 with TRBJ2-1; the D is unclear. Germline values: CDR1 PRHDT, CDR2 FYEKMQ (reference sequence). The CDR3 spans 15 residues. Trimming stripped 5 bases from V and 1 base from J, with 12 bases between.

The chain employs TRBV4-1 and TRBJ1-1; D not certain. The CDR3 runs to 15 residues. The V gene lost 4 bases and the J gene lost 4 bases, with 16 bases spanning the gap. CDR1 and CDR2 (germline): MGHRA, YSYEKL. The CDR3 nucleotides read TGCGCCAGCAGCCTACATTCCCTACAGCTCACTGAAGCTTTCTTT. This translates into CASSLHSLQLTEAFF.

The chain carries TRBV10-1 and TRBJ2-7; 10 bases agree with TRBD2. Trimming removed 6 bases from V and 4 bases from J; junction bases left unmatched: 24. In germline, CDR1 is WNHNN, CDR2 SYGVQD (reference sequence). CDR3 length: 20 amino acids. The CDR3: CASSQAGSGREEVNGYEQYF. Written as DNA, the CDR3 is TGCGCCAGCAGCCAAGCGGGGAGCGGGAGGGAGGAAGTTAATGGTTACGAGCAGTACTTC.

The chain joins TRBV3-1 (or the pseudogene TRBV3-2) to TRBJ1-2; D not resolved. Trimming took 0 bases from V and 2 from J, leaving 13 bases between them. The CDR3 spans 16 residues. CDR1 and CDR2 (germline): LGHDT, YNNKEL (reference sequence). The CDR3, as DNA: TGTGCCAGCAGCCAAGATCGTGGCGTCTCAAACTATGGCTACACCTTC. Translating it yields CASSQDRGVSNYGYTF.

The chain has TRBV2 and TRBJ2-7; D is unclear. V shed 1 base and J shed 3 bases, with 10 bases lying between them. Germline-derived CDR1 and CDR2 are SNHLY and FYNNEI. This CDR3 has 14 residues. The CDR3 region has the DNA TGTGCCAGCAGTGAAGGGAGCCAAGACTACGAGCAGTACTTC. The encoded protein is CASSEGSQDYEQYF.

This rearrangement joins TRBV7-8 to TRBJ2-7, with D perhaps matching TRBD1 (5 bases). The CDR3 runs to 15 residues. The germline gives CDR1 SGHVS, CDR2 FQNEAQ. V was trimmed by 0 bases and J by 1 base, leaving 10 bases between them. CDR3 nucleotides: TGTGCCAGCAGCTTAGCGGTGACAGCTTCCTACGAGCAGTACTTC. Protein sequence: CASSLAVTASYEQYF.

This chain uses TRBV6-5 with TRBJ1-4, with D possibly being TRBD1 (6 bases). Trimming pared 7 bases from V and 8 bases from J, leaving 20 bases between. From germline, CDR1 is MNHEY and CDR2 SVGAGI. The CDR3 consists of 15 residues. CDR3 region: CASIPKGRGSEKLFF. CDR3 in DNA: TGTGCCAGCATCCCGAAGGGCAGGGGTAGCGAAAAACTGTTTTTT.

This clone was observed a handful of times. The chain recombines TRBV5-1 with TRBJ2-2; maybe TRBD1 (6 bases). With 4 bases removed from V and 1 base from J, the gap between germline ends came to 11 bases. The CDR3 length is 15 residues. Per germline, CDR1 SGHRS and CDR2 YFSETQ. The CDR3 sequence is CASSPTTGNTGELFF. In nucleotides, the CDR3 is TGCGCCAGCAGCCCTACGACAGGGAACACCGGGGAGCTGTTTTTT.

The rearrangement uses TRBV5-6 and TRBJ2-3; no clear D gene. CDR1 and CDR2 from the germline V gene are SGHDT and YYEEEE. The ends were cut back, 0 bases at V and 6 bases at J, with 8 bases in the middle. CDR3 size: 13 residues. CDR3 loop: CASSLGSGDTQYF. In DNA, the CDR3 is TGTGCCAGCAGCTTGGGAAGTGGGGATACGCAGTATTTT.

The rearrangement links TRBV19 to TRBJ2-3; D might be TRBD2 (5 bases). The germline V and J ends were trimmed by 3 bases and 5 bases, with 15 bases remaining between them. Germline V CDR1 and CDR2: LNHDA, SQIVND (reference sequence). The CDR3 extends over 15 amino acids. DNA for the CDR3: TGTGCCAGTAGTATTCGGCGGGTCGAGGAAGATACGCAGTATTTT. It translates to CASSIRRVEEDTQYF.

The rearrangement uses TRBV3-1 (or the pseudogene TRBV3-2) and TRBJ2-3; TRBD2 matches at 13 bases. Germline loops: CDR1 LGHDT, CDR2 YNNKEL (reference sequence). Trimming removed 6 bases from V and 1 base from J; junction bases left unmatched: 4. The CDR3 extends over 16 amino acids. The CDR3 region has the DNA TGTGCCAGCAGGCCACTAGCGGGGGGGGGCACAGATACGCAGTATTTT. Its translation: CASRPLAGGGTDTQYF.

The sample holds a few counts of this clone. V is TRBV20-1 and J is TRBJ1-2; D is undetermined. CDR1 is DFQATT and CDR2 is SNEGSKA in the germline V gene (reference sequence). The length of the CDR3 is 11 residues. Between the trimmed V and J ends, which lost 7 bases and 4 bases, there was a span of 10 bases. CDR3 coding DNA: TGCAGTGTGTCCGACTCCTATGGCTACACCTTC. It yields the protein CSVSDSYGYTF.

The chain couples TRBV2 to TRBJ1-6; D might be TRBD1 (6 bases). V was cut by 6 bases and J by 2 bases, with 14 bases left in between. The length of the CDR3 is 16 residues. Germline-derived CDR1 and CDR2 are SNHLY and FYNNEI. CDR3 sequence (DNA): TGTGCCAGCAGCTACAGGGATATCACCTATAATTCACCCCTCCACTTT. It is translated as CASSYRDITYNSPLHF.

The rearrangement links TRBV28 to TRBJ1-6; 8 positions agree with TRBD1. The CDR3 is 12 amino acids. The ends lost 6 bases at V and 8 bases at J; junction bases unmatched: 0. Germline V gene sequence: CDR1 MDHEN, CDR2 SYDVKM. The CDR3 DNA reads TGTGCCAGCAGGGACAGGGATTCACCCCTCCACTTT. Its protein product is CASRDRDSPLHF.

This clone was counted between two and nine times. The chain is built from TRBV5-1 and TRBJ1-4, with no clear D. Germline CDR1 reads SGHRS; CDR2 reads YFSETQ. The V and J ends lost 0 bases and 3 bases respectively, with 6 bases between them. The CDR3 covers 14 residues. The CDR3: CASSLEPPNEKLFF. In nucleotides, the CDR3 is TGCGCCAGCAGCTTGGAGCCCCCTAATGAAAAACTGTTTTTT.

In this sample, this clone turned up a few times. The chain employs TRBV7-9 and TRBJ2-7; TRBD1 is a possible D gene (5 bases). CDR1 is SEHNR and CDR2 is FQNEAQ in the germline V gene (reference sequence). The V and J ends lost 3 bases and 1 base respectively, with 7 bases between them. The CDR3 covers 13 residues. The CDR3 bases are TGTGCCAGCAGCTTGACAGAGTCCTACGAGCAGTACTTC. Protein sequence: CASSLTESYEQYF. Full variable domain (missing parts from reference TRBV7-9 and TRBJ2-7): DTGVSQNPRHKITKRGQNVTFRCDPISEHNRLYWYRQTLGQGPEFLTYFQNEAQLEKSRLLSDRFSAERPKGSFSTLEIQRTEQGDSAMYLCASSLTESYEQYFGPGTRLTVT.

The table lists this clone with a count of one. The chain recombines TRBV13 with TRBJ2-7; 9 nucleotides align to TRBD1. After removal of 0 bases from V and 3 bases from J, the junction contained 9 bases not matched to a gene. The CDR3 contains 17 residues. Germline loops: CDR1 PRHDT, CDR2 FYEKMQ (reference sequence). As DNA, the CDR3 is TGTGCCAGCAGCTTAGGCCTAATGGGACAGGGAGGCTACGAGCAGTACTTC. Translating gives CASSLGLMGQGGYEQYF.

This clone turned up a few times. The chain carries TRBV7-9 and TRBJ1-6; D may be TRBD1 (6 bases). Trimming pared 5 bases from V and 10 bases from J, leaving 15 bases between. This CDR3 is built from 14 residues. Germline assignment: CDR1 SEHNR and CDR2 FQNEAQ (reference sequence). The CDR3 loop is CASSGGRGGSPLHF. The CDR3 nucleotides are TGTGCCAGCAGCGGGGGCAGGGGTGGATCACCCCTCCACTTT.

The rearrangement links TRBV27 to TRBJ2-5; unclear D gene. V was cut by 4 bases and J by 4 bases, with 16 bases left in between. Germline CDR1 and CDR2: MNHEY and SMNVEV (reference sequence). This CDR3 region has 15 residues. This chain's CDR3 is CASSSRLEAGETQYF. The CDR3 DNA reads TGTGCCAGCAGTTCCCGCCTAGAGGCTGGAGAGACCCAGTACTTC.

The chain couples TRBV5-1 to TRBJ2-3; D possibly corresponds to TRBD2 (6 bases). This CDR3 has 14 amino acids. V lost 4 bases and J 2 bases, leaving 11 bases between the germline ends. Germline V gene lookup returns CDR1 SGHRS and CDR2 YFSETQ. The CDR3 sequence is CASSLGGITDTQYF. The CDR3 nucleotides are TGCGCCAGCAGCCTGGGGGGAATCACAGATACGCAGTATTTT.

The rearrangement joins TRBV27 to TRBJ2-1, with TRBD2 as a possible D gene (6 bases). Germline CDR1 reads MNHEY; CDR2 reads SMNVEV (reference sequence). The CDR3 is 14 amino acids. The germline V and J ends were trimmed by 3 bases and 7 bases, with 13 bases remaining between them. The CDR3: CASSFTGEGNEQFF. In DNA, the CDR3 is TGTGCCAGCAGTTTTACGGGAGAGGGGAATGAGCAGTTCTTC.

This chain connects TRBV10-3 to TRBJ1-1, with TRBD1 as a possible D gene (5 bases). Germline CDR1 ENHRY, CDR2 SYGVKD. The CDR3 is made up of 15 amino acids. Trimming took off 2 bases at V and 1 base at J, with 11 bases between the two ends. The CDR3 region is CAISEPRQPNTEAFF. In DNA form, the CDR3 reads TGTGCCATCAGTGAGCCTAGACAGCCGAACACTGAAGCTTTCTTT.